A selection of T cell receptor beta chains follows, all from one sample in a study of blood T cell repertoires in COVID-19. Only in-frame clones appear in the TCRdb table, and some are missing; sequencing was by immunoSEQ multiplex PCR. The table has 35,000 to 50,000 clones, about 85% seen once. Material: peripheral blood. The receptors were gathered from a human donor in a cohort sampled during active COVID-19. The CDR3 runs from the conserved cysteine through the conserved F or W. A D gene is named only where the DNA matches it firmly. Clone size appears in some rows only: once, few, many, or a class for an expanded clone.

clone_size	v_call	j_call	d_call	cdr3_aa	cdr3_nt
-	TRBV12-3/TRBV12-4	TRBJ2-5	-	CASSLAGLKTQYF	TGTGCCAGCAGTTTAGCCGGGTTGAAGACCCAGTACTTC
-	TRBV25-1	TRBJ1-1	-	CASTSRQRGNTEAFF	TGTGCCAGCACGTCCAGACAGCGGGGGAACACTGAAGCTTTCTTT
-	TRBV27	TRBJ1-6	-	CASSFRGTENTSSYNSPLHF	TGTGCCAGCAGTTTCCGGGGTACAGAGAACACGAGCTCCTATAATTCACCCCTCCACTTT
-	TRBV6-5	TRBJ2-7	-	CASSRTGTNYEQYF	TGTGCCAGCAGTCGGACGGGAACAAACTACGAGCAGTACTTC
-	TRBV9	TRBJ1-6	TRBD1	CASSAGTANSPLHF	TGTGCCAGCAGCGCCGGGACAGCTAATTCACCCCTCCACTTT
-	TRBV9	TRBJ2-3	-	CASSVGATSTDTQYF	TGTGCCAGCAGCGTAGGGGCTACTAGCACAGATACGCAGTATTTT
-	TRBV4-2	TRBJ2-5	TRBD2	CASSPGLAKPQETQYF	TGTGCCAGCAGCCCCGGACTAGCCAAGCCCCAAGAGACCCAGTACTTC
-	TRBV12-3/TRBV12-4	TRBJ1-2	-	CASSLPGDGYTF	TGTGCCAGCAGTTTACCGGGGGATGGCTACACCTTC
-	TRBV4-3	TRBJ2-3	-	CASSQVGHLADTQYF	TGCGCCAGCAGCCAAGTAGGACACTTGGCAGATACGCAGTATTTT
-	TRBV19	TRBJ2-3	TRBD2	CASNRGIAGGLVTDTQYF	TGTGCCAGTAACAGAGGGATAGCGGGGGGGCTAGTCACAGATACGCAGTATTTT
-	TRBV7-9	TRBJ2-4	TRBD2	CASSAWRGGRHIQYF	TGTGCCAGCAGCGCTTGGCGGGGGGGGCGGCACATTCAGTACTTC
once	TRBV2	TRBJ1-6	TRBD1	CASSGSGTVNSPLHF	TGTGCCAGCAGTGGATCCGGGACAGTCAATTCACCCCTCCACTTT
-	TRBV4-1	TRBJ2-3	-	CASSQDPAGTDTQYF	TGCGCCAGCAGCCAAGATCCAGCGGGCACAGATACGCAGTATTTT
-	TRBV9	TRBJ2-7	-	CASSVGPGIDEQYF	TGTGCCAGCAGCGTAGGGCCGGGGATTGATGAGCAGTACTTC
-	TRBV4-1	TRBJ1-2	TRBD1	CASSHRGKGNGYTF	TGCGCCAGCAGCCACAGGGGGAAGGGGAATGGCTACACCTTC
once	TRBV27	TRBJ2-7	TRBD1	CASSTHRGPGSYEQYF	TGTGCCAGCAGTACCCACAGGGGCCCCGGATCCTACGAGCAGTACTTC
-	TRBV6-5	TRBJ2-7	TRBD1	CASGRAGTGGYEQYF	TGTGCCAGCGGCCGGGCCGGGACAGGGGGGTACGAGCAGTACTTC
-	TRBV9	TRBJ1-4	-	CASSVGGPPNEKLFF	TGTGCCAGCAGCGTAGGGGGGCCGCCTAATGAAAAACTGTTTTTT
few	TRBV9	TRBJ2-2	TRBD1	CASSDRDRGVAGELFF	TGTGCCAGCAGCGACCGGGACAGGGGGGTCGCCGGGGAGCTGTTTTTT
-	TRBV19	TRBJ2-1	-	CASSMGPAPNEQFF	TGTGCCAGTAGTATGGGCCCAGCCCCCAATGAGCAGTTCTTC
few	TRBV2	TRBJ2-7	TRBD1	CASRWGQGARYEQYF	TGTGCCAGCCGGTGGGGGCAGGGGGCGAGGTACGAGCAGTACTTC
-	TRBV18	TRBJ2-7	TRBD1	CASSPRTGDYEQYF	TGTGCCAGCTCACCAAGGACAGGGGACTACGAGCAGTACTTC
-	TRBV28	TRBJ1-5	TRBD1	CASSSPDRGYQPQHF	TGTGCCAGCAGTTCCCCTGACAGGGGTTATCAGCCCCAGCATTTT
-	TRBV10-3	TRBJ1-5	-	CAISDGHDGQPQHF	TGTGCCATCAGTGACGGACACGATGGGCAGCCCCAGCATTTT
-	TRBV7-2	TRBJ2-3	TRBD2	CASSLTSGGGTDTQYF	TGTGCCAGCAGCTTAACTAGCGGGGGGGGAACAGATACGCAGTATTTT
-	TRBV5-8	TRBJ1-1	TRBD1	CASSLKQGGNTEAFF	TGTGCCAGCAGCTTGAAGCAGGGGGGAAACACTGAAGCTTTCTTT
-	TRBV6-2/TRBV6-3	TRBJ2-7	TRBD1	CASSGGTGGAYEQYF	TGTGCCAGCAGTGGGGGGACAGGGGGCGCCTACGAGCAGTACTTC
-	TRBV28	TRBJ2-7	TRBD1	CASRRQGAGSYEQYF	TGTGCCAGCAGAAGACAGGGGGCGGGGTCCTACGAGCAGTACTTC
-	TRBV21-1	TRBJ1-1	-	CASSDLQGCTEAFF	TGTGCCAGCAGCGACCTACAGGGGTGCACTGAAGCTTTCTTT
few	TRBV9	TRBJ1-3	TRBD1	CASSVQGAPGNTIYF	TGTGCCAGCAGCGTGCAGGGGGCGCCTGGAAACACCATATATTTT
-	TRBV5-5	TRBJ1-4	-	CASSPHPGLTNEKLFF	TGTGCCAGCAGCCCCCACCCGGGACTGACTAATGAAAAACTGTTTTTT
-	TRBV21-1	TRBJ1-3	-	CASSKVGRAGGLHTIYF	TGTGCCAGCAGCAAAGTTGGTCGGGCAGGGGGCCTCCACACCATATATTTT
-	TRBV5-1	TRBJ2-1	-	CASSFRGLSVYNEQFF	TGCGCCAGCAGCTTTCGGGGACTCTCCGTCTACAATGAGCAGTTCTTC
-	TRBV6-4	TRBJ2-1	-	CASSDGNRYNEQFF	TGTGCCAGCAGTGACGGTAACAGGTACAATGAGCAGTTCTTC
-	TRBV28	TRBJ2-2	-	CASSSTGTNTGELFF	TGTGCCAGCAGTTCGACAGGTACGAACACCGGGGAGCTGTTTTTT
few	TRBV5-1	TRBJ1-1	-	CASSLTGLTEAFF	TGCGCCAGCAGTCTCACAGGGCTCACTGAAGCTTTCTTT
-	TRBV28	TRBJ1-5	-	CASSRWADSNQPQHF	TGTGCCAGCAGCCGGTGGGCTGATAGCAATCAGCCCCAGCATTTT
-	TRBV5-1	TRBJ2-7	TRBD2	CASRVPACSGGYRPEQYF	TGCGCCAGCAGGGTGCCGGCTTGTAGCGGGGGGTATAGACCCGAGCAGTACTTC
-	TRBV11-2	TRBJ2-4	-	CASSLNPGGPIQYF	TGTGCCAGCAGCTTAAATCCGGGGGGCCCCATTCAGTACTTC